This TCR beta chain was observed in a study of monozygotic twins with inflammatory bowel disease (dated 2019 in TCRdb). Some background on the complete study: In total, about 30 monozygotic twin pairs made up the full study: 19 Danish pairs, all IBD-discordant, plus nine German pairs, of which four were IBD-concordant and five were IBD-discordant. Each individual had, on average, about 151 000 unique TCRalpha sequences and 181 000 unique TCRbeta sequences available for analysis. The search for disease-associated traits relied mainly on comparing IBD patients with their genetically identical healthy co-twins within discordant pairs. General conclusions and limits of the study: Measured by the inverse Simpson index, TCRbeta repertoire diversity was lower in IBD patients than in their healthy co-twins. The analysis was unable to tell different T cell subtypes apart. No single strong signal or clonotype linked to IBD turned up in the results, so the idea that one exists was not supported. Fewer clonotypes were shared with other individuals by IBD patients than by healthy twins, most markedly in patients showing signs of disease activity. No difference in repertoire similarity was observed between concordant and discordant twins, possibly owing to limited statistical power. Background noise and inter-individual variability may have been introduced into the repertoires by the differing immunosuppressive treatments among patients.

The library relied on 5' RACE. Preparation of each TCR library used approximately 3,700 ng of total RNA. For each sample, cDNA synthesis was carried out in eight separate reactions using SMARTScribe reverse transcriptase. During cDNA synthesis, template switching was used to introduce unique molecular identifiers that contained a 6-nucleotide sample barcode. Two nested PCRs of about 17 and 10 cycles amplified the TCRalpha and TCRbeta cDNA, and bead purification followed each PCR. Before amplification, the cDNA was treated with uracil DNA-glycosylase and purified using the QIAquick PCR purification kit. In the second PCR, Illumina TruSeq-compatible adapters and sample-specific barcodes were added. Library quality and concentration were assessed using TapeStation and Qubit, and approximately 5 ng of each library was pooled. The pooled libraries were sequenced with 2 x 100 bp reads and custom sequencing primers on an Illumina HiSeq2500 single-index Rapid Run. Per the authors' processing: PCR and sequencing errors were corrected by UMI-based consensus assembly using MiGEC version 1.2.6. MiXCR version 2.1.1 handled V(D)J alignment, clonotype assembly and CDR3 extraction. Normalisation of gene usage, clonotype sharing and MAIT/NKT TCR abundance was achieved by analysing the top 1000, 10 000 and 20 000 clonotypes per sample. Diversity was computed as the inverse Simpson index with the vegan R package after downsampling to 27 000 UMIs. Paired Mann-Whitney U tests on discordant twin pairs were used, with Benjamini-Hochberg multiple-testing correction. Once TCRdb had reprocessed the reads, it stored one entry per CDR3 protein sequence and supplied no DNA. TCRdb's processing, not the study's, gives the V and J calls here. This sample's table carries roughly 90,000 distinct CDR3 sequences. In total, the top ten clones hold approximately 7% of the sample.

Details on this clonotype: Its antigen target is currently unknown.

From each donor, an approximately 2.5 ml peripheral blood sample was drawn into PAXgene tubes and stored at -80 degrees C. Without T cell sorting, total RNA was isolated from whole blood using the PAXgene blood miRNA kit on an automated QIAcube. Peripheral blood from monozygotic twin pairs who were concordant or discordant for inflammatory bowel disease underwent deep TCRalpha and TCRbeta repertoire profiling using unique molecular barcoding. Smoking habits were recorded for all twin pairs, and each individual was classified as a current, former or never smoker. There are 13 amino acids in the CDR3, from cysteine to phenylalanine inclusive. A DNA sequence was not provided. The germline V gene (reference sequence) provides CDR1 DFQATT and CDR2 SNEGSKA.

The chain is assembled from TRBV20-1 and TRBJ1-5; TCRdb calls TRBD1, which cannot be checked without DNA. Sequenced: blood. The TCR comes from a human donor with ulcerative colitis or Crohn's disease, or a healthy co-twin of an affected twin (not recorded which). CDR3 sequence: CSARGQGNQPQHF.